This is a list of T cell receptor beta chains from one sample in a study of blood T cell repertoires in COVID-19. Only in-frame clones appear in the TCRdb table, and some are missing; sequencing was by immunoSEQ multiplex PCR. The table shows more than 450,000 clones, with around 90% occurring only once. The sequencing input was PBMCs or T cells enriched from blood (not recorded which). The receptors here all came from a woman between 18 and 30 years old who had recovered from COVID-19. CDR3s include the opening cysteine and the closing phenylalanine or tryptophan. The order of the fields is D gene, J gene, clone size, V gene, CDR3 protein, CDR3 DNA. A D gene is named only where the DNA matches it firmly. Clone size is shown for a subset of rows, as once, few, many or a class of expanded clone.

NA | TRBJ2-2 | NA | TRBV4-2 | CASSHNSGSGELFF | TGTGCCAGCAGCCATAACTCGGGGTCCGGGGAGCTGTTTTTT
NA | TRBJ2-3 | NA | TRBV7-3 | CASSSRKAGDTQYF | TGTGCCAGCAGCTCCCGTAAAGCCGGGGATACGCAGTATTTT
TRBD1 | TRBJ2-1 | NA | TRBV2 | CASVGQGVYNEQFF | TGTGCCAGCGTAGGGCAGGGGGTGTACAATGAGCAGTTCTTC
TRBD1 | TRBJ2-2 | NA | TRBV30 | CAWEGQGAKGRTGELFF | TGTGCCTGGGAGGGACAGGGGGCGAAGGGAAGGACCGGGGAGCTGTTTTTT
TRBD2 | TRBJ2-5 | NA | TRBV6-2/TRBV6-3 | CASSYSTGGSGETQYF | TGTGCCAGCAGTTACTCGACGGGGGGGTCAGGAGAGACCCAGTACTTC
TRBD1 | TRBJ2-2 | NA | TRBV7-3 | CASSRDRDTGELFF | TGTGCCAGCAGCCGGGACAGGGATACCGGGGAGCTGTTTTTT
TRBD1 | TRBJ1-2 | NA | TRBV30 | CAWSEARDRVSKGYTF | TGTGCCTGGAGCGAGGCTCGGGACAGGGTATCGAAGGGCTACACCTTC
NA | TRBJ2-2 | NA | TRBV3-1/TRBV3-2 | CASSPLNTGELFF | TGTGCCAGCAGCCCCCTTAACACCGGGGAGCTGTTTTTT
TRBD2 | TRBJ2-5 | NA | TRBV7-2 | CASSLTLAGFQETQYF | TGTGCCAGCAGCTTAACCCTAGCGGGGTTCCAAGAGACCCAGTACTTC
TRBD1 | TRBJ1-2 | NA | TRBV19 | CAISTTGGGYTF | TGTGCCATCTCAACTACAGGGGGCGGCTACACCTTC
NA | TRBJ1-2 | NA | TRBV7-9 | CASSFPGALYGYTF | TGTGCCAGCAGCTTCCCAGGGGCGCTCTATGGCTACACCTTC
TRBD1 | TRBJ2-7 | NA | TRBV7-6 | CASSLACRGQGLLTLTYEQYF | TGTGCCAGCAGCTTAGCGTGTCGCGGACAGGGTCTGTTGACTTTGACCTACGAGCAGTACTTC
NA | TRBJ1-4 | NA | TRBV10-3 | CAISKGDANEKLFF | TGTGCCATCAGCAAGGGGGATGCAAACGAAAAACTGTTTTTT
NA | TRBJ2-6 | NA | TRBV6-5 | CATHPPGTGANVLTF | TGTGCCACCCACCCCCCCGGGACTGGGGCCAACGTCCTGACTTTC
NA | TRBJ1-6 | once | TRBV19 | CASTLAPNSPLHF | TGTGCCAGTACCCTGGCCCCTAATTCACCCCTCCACTTT
NA | TRBJ1-5 | NA | TRBV30 | CAWSVTVSQPQHF | TGTGCCTGGAGTGTGACAGTCAGTCAGCCCCAGCATTTT
NA | TRBJ1-2 | NA | TRBV7-9 | CASSHWTLGYTF | TGTGCCAGCAGCCACTGGACACTTGGCTACACCTTC
TRBD1 | TRBJ2-4 | NA | TRBV7-9 | CASSRTGGAPKNIQYF | TGTGCCAGCAGCAGGACAGGGGGCGCACCCAAAAACATTCAGTACTTC
TRBD1 | TRBJ1-2 | NA | TRBV5-1 | CASFSPGQGNYGYTF | TGCGCCAGCTTCTCTCCGGGACAGGGGAACTATGGCTACACCTTC